This T cell receptor (beta chain) originates from a study of CD8 T cells in ankylosing spondylitis. Study observations and caveats: The clones that were linked to disease were reported to be significantly enriched in matched synovial fluid samples from ankylosing spondylitis patients. CD8+ disease-linked clones were present at relatively low frequencies in blood.

The CDR3 contains 12 residues. Germline trimming cut 6 bases from V and 5 bases from J; bases unmatched to any gene: 2. Quantitative 5'-RACE was performed with molecular barcodes, and it yielded the TCR beta libraries. TCRdb ran MiXCR on the 5' RACE reads and lists one entry per CDR3 protein. The sample holds roughly 130,000 distinct CDR3 sequences; approximately 15% are singletons and the top ten take 2.5% to 3.5%. With regard to this clonotype: Antigen unknown.

The sequencing input was blood, either unsorted or a sorted T cell fraction (not recorded which). The chain carries TRBV12-3 or TRBV12-4 and TRBJ2-5; TRBD1 matches at 8 bases. The sequence came from a female donor with ankylosing spondylitis or in good health (not recorded which). CDR3 nucleotides: TGTGCCAGCAGGACAGGGGTCGAGACCCAGTACTTC. Translated: CASRTGVETQYF.